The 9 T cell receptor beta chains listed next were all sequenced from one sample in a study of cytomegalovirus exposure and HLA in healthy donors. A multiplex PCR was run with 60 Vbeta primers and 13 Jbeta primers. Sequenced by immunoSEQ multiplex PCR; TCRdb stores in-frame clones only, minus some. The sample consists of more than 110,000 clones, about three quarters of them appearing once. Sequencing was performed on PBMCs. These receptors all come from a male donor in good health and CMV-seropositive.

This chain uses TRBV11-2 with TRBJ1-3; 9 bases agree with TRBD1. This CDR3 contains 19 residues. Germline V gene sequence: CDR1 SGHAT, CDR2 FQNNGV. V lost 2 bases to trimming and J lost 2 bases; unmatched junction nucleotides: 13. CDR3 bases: TGTGCCAGCAGCTTAAGTCCGTACCGGGACAGGGATCCTGGAAACACCATATATTTT. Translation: CASSLSPYRDRDPGNTIYF.

The chain's CDR3 is CASSGGQGGNSPLHF. The DNA for the CDR3 is TGTGCCAGCAGTGGGGGGCAGGGGGGTAATTCACCCCTCCACTTT. V usage is TRBV2 and J usage is TRBJ1-6, with 7 nucleotides matching TRBD1. Looked up from germline, CDR1 is SNHLY and CDR2 is FYNNEI. This CDR3 is built from 15 residues. Trimming removed 4 bases from V and 6 bases from J; junction bases left unmatched: 6. Supplemented by reference TRBV2 and TRBJ1-6, the full variable domain reads EPEVTQTPSHQVTQMGQEVILRCVPISNHLYFYWYRQILGQKVEFLVSFYNNEISEKSEIFDDQFSVERPDGSNFTLKIRSTKLEDSAMYFCASSGGQGGNSPLHFGNGTRLTVT.

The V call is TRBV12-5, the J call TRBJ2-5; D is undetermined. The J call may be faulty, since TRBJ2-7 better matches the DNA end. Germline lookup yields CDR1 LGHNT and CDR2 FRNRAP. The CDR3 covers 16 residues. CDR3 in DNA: TGTGCTAGTGGTTTCTCTGCGGCCCGAGGTTCCTACGAGCAGTACTTC. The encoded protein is CASGFSAARGSYEQYF.

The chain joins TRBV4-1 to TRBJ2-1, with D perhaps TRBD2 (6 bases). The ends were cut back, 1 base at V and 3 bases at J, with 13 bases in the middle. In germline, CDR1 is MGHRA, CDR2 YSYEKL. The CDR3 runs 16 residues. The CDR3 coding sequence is TGCGCCAGCAGCCAAGTTCCGGGACTTGGCTACAATGAGCAGTTCTTC. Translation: CASSQVPGLGYNEQFF.

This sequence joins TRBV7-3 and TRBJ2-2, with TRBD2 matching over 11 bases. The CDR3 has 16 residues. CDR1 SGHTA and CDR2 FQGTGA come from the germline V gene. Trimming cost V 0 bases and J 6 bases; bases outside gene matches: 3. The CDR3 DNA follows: TGTGCCAGCAGCTTAACAAAACTAGCGGGGGCCGGGGAGCTGTTTTTT. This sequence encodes CASSLTKLAGAGELFF.

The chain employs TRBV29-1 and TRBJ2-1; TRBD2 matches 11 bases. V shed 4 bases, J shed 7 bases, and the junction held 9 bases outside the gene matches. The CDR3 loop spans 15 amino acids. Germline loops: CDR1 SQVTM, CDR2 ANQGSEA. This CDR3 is CSVAASGGPGNEQFF. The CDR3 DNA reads TGCAGCGTTGCGGCTAGCGGGGGGCCGGGTAATGAGCAGTTCTTC.

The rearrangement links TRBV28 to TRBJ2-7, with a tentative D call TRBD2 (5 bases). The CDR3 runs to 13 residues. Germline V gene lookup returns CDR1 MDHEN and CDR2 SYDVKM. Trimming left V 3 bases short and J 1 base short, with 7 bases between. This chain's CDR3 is CASSFGLSYEQYF. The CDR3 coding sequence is TGTGCCAGCAGTTTTGGACTTTCCTACGAGCAGTACTTC.

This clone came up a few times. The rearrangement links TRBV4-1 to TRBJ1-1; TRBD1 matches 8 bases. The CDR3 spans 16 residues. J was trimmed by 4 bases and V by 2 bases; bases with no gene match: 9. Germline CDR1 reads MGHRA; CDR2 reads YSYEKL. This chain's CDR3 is CASSQPRTGWSTEAFF. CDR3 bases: TGCGCCAGCAGCCAACCCCGGACAGGGTGGAGCACTGAAGCTTTCTTT.

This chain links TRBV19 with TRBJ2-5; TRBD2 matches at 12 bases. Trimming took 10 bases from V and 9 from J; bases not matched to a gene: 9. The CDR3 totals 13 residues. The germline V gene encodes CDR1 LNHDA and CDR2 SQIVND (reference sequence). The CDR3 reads CATTSSGRASQYF. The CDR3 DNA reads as TGTGCCACCACCTCTAGCGGGAGGGCCTCCCAGTACTTC. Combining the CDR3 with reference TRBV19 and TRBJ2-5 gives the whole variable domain DGGITQSPKYLFRKEGQNVTLSCEQNLNHDAMYWYRQDPGQGLRLIYYSQIVNDFQKGDIAEGYSVSREKKESFPLTVTSAQKNPTAFYLCATTSSGRASQYFGPGTRLLVL.